Only a few counts were recorded for the clone carrying this T cell receptor (beta chain). The target antigen is unknown. The CDR3 contains 15 residues. J gave up 0 bases and V 4 bases, and 6 bases lay outside the gene matches. Germline assignment: CDR1 PRHDT and CDR2 FYEKMQ (reference sequence). The data were obtained in a study of T cell repertoires in cytomegalovirus infection. Study-wide background: In the study, CMV epitopes included recently identified HLA-C-restricted and well-studied HLA-B-restricted ones. In public TCR beta signatures, there were indications of both CMV infection and matching HLA type. Study-wide points: Carriers of CMV and the relevant HLA type were discriminated by public TCR beta frequency. CMV-specific HLA-C-restricted TCR beta clonotypes dominated the ex vivo response.

TCRdb reanalysed the reads using MiXCR and keeps one entry per CDR3 protein. The table includes some 940,000 distinct CDR3 sequences, 30% to 40% detected once. The sequence derives from a human donor in good health (CMV status not recorded). Some clones in this sample may be carry-over from other donors' samples. The sequencing used cultured CD8+ T cells from PBMCs, collected from culture after CMV antigen stimulation. The chain is built from TRBV13 and TRBJ2-7; 7 bases agree with TRBD1. The CDR3 here is CASSSRDSSSYEQYF. CDR3 coding DNA: TGTGCCAGCAGCTCCCGGGACAGTAGCTCCTACGAGCAGTACTTC.